This is a list of T cell receptor beta chains from one sample in a study of post-analysis software for immune sequencing data. TCRdb called the PCR reads again in MiXCR, with one record for every CDR3 protein. Among hundreds of thousands of distinct CDR3 sequences listed, over 45% were seen once. Sequenced input: blood. Receptor source: a girl aged 2-10 years with multiple sclerosis. Both conserved end residues are part of each CDR3. Expanded clones are given a class, and other clones once, few, many or no size at all.

V gene	clone size	J gene	CDR3 protein
TRBV12-5	few	TRBJ2-1	CASGLWGYEQFF
TRBV10-2	-	TRBJ2-1	CASSVGAWGGSSYNEQFF
TRBV20-1	-	TRBJ1-4	CSARRTGGAEKLFF
TRBV6-5	-	TRBJ1-2	CASSYSTSGVYGYTF
TRBV12-3/TRBV12-4	-	TRBJ1-5	CASSLRAWGAGASNQPQHF
TRBV7-2	-	TRBJ2-1	CASSLSLDNEQFF
TRBV7-2	few	TRBJ2-4	CASSRPSSGGAWAKNIQYF
TRBV7-2	-	TRBJ2-1	CASSLGGTGGNEQFF
TRBV10-2	-	TRBJ1-1	CASSVQQANEAFF
TRBV3-1	-	TRBJ2-6	CASSQNSLAGPGANVLTF
TRBV5-8	-	TRBJ2-4	CASSLVLLAGGPSKNIQYF
TRBV7-2	-	TRBJ2-3	CASSSNLVTRTDTQYF
TRBV9	few	TRBJ2-1	CASSVESAGLGNHEQFF
TRBV16	-	TRBJ2-1	CASSHTSGRNNEQFF
TRBV20-1	few	TRBJ2-1	CSAFSDRAPNEQFF
TRBV29-1	-	TRBJ1-1	CSVGQLNTEAFF
TRBV7-9	-	TRBJ2-1	CASSNSGRPYNEQFF
TRBV7-2	few	TRBJ2-5	CASRTTGGVETQYF
TRBV28	-	TRBJ2-1	CASSSGQTRDNEQFF
TRBV5-6	once	-	CAGTRTSGWTTYEQYF
TRBV7-2	-	TRBJ2-2	CASSLARRVQSGELFF
TRBV4-1	few	TRBJ2-1	CASSQGDYNEQFF
TRBV12-3/TRBV12-4	few	TRBJ1-2	CASSLLVHRGMSYGYTF
TRBV29-1	-	TRBJ2-3	CSAPLGQGNTDTQYF
TRBV4-3	few	TRBJ1-5	CAAGQVSNQPQHF
TRBV29-1	few	TRBJ2-5	CSANSMRTVQETQYF